The T cell receptor (beta chain) described here comes from a study of T cell responses to AZD1222 COVID-19 vaccine. Study-level results: After the peak T cell response, and only then, were repertoires sampled.

This table comes from immunoSEQ multiplex PCR, and its TCRdb copy is limited to in-frame clones, with some not included. Of around 50,000 clones listed, around 80% are singletons. Germline lookup yields CDR1 DFQATT and CDR2 SNEGSKA (reference sequence). The CDR3 extends over 14 amino acids. V lost 3 bases to trimming and J lost 7 bases, with 18 bases between them. As for this clone: Its cognate antigen is unknown.

This chain uses TRBV20-1 with TRBJ2-5, with D hard to call. This material consisted of peripheral blood, taken on day 0 of AZD1222 vaccination. The receptor was derived from an adult in good health. CDR3: CSASSGGRLGTQYF. Here the CDR3 DNA reads TGCAGTGCTAGTTCCGGTGGCCGATTGGGGACCCAGTACTTC.